The rows below give T cell receptor beta chains drawn from one sample of a study of shared clonotypes between healthy human individuals. The data were produced by immunoSEQ multiplex PCR, yet TCRdb's version contains in-frame clones alone and is incomplete. The sample records around 990,000 clones, 77% being singletons. The sample taken for sequencing was memory CD4+ T cells from PBMCs. These receptors were taken from a man aged 18 to 30 in good health. Some clones in this sample may be carry-over from other donors' samples. The CDR3 runs from the conserved cysteine through the conserved F or W. The D gene is left open where the match is weak. Clone size appears in some rows only: once, few, many, or a class for an expanded clone.

abundance: NA; j_gene: TRBJ2-7; v_gene: TRBV6-1; d_gene: NA; CDR3aa: CASNYGVGKQYF; CDR3nt: TGTGCCAGCAATTATGGGGTAGGAAAGCAGTACTTC
abundance: NA; j_gene: TRBJ2-7; v_gene: TRBV5-6; d_gene: TRBD2; CDR3aa: CASSLGPTSGSNEQYF; CDR3nt: TGTGCCAGCAGCTTGGGCCCGACTAGCGGGAGTAACGAGCAGTACTTC
abundance: NA; j_gene: TRBJ2-5; v_gene: TRBV29-1; d_gene: TRBD2; CDR3aa: CSVSAGEETQYF; CDR3nt: TGCAGCGTTTCAGCGGGAGAAGAGACCCAGTACTTC
abundance: NA; j_gene: TRBJ1-2; v_gene: TRBV19; d_gene: NA; CDR3aa: CASSIDGAYGYTF; CDR3nt: TGTGCCAGTAGTATTGACGGGGCTTATGGCTACACCTTC
abundance: NA; j_gene: TRBJ2-7; v_gene: TRBV6-5; d_gene: NA; CDR3aa: CASSKRQSRHEQYF; CDR3nt: TGTGCCAGCAGTAAGCGACAAAGCCGGCACGAGCAGTACTTC
abundance: NA; j_gene: TRBJ2-1; v_gene: TRBV18; d_gene: NA; CDR3aa: CASSPLPAGRAEQFF; CDR3nt: TGTGCCAGCTCACCACTGCCCGCTGGGCGGGCTGAGCAGTTCTTC
abundance: NA; j_gene: TRBJ2-7; v_gene: TRBV6-5; d_gene: NA; CDR3aa: CASSYSRSSYEQYF; CDR3nt: TGTGCCAGCAGTTACTCGCGCTCATCTTACGAGCAGTACTTC
abundance: NA; j_gene: TRBJ1-1; v_gene: TRBV5-4; d_gene: NA; CDR3aa: CAVGGAGLGNTEAFF; CDR3nt: TGTGCCGTGGGAGGGGCGGGTTTGGGGAACACTGAAGCTTTCTTT
abundance: NA; j_gene: TRBJ2-5; v_gene: TRBV7-9; d_gene: TRBD2; CDR3aa: CASSPGTSTETQYF; CDR3nt: TGTGCCAGCAGCCCCGGGACTAGCACCGAGACCCAGTACTTC
abundance: few; j_gene: TRBJ1-3; v_gene: TRBV29-1; d_gene: NA; CDR3aa: CSGCGNTIYF; CDR3nt: TGCAGCGGATGTGGAAACACCATATATTTT
abundance: NA; j_gene: TRBJ2-7; v_gene: TRBV7-2; d_gene: NA; CDR3aa: CASSLGRVTGYEQYF; CDR3nt: TGTGCCAGCAGCTTAGGTAGGGTGACAGGATACGAGCAGTACTTC
abundance: NA; j_gene: TRBJ1-1; v_gene: TRBV5-1; d_gene: TRBD1; CDR3aa: CASSARGGNTEAFF; CDR3nt: TGCGCCAGCAGCGCCAGGGGGGGAAACACTGAAGCTTTCTTT
abundance: once; j_gene: TRBJ2-1; v_gene: TRBV27; d_gene: TRBD2; CDR3aa: CASSPRLAGVRHNEQFF; CDR3nt: TGTGCCAGCAGTCCTAGACTAGCGGGAGTCCGCCACAATGAGCAGTTCTTC
abundance: NA; j_gene: TRBJ2-3; v_gene: TRBV29-1; d_gene: NA; CDR3aa: CTSLMADTQYF; CDR3nt: TGCACCTCTCTGATGGCAGATACGCAGTATTTT
abundance: NA; j_gene: TRBJ2-7; v_gene: TRBV29-1; d_gene: NA; CDR3aa: CSVDYGYEQYF; CDR3nt: TGCAGCGTTGATTACGGCTACGAGCAGTACTTC
abundance: NA; j_gene: TRBJ2-7; v_gene: TRBV28; d_gene: NA; CDR3aa: CASSPAGTTSYEQYF; CDR3nt: TGTGCCAGCAGCCCGGCCGGGACAACCTCCTACGAGCAGTACTTC
abundance: NA; j_gene: TRBJ1-1; v_gene: TRBV7-6; d_gene: TRBD1; CDR3aa: CASRRQGGTEAFF; CDR3nt: TGTGCCAGCAGACGACAGGGAGGGACTGAAGCTTTCTTT
abundance: NA; j_gene: TRBJ1-2; v_gene: TRBV29-1; d_gene: NA; CDR3aa: CSVEDWDTPGYTF; CDR3nt: TGCAGCGTTGAAGATTGGGACACCCCGGGCTACACCTTC
abundance: NA; j_gene: TRBJ2-1; v_gene: TRBV7-9; d_gene: TRBD1; CDR3aa: CASSPRGQVYNEQFF; CDR3nt: TGTGCCAGCAGCCCACGCGGACAGGTGTACAATGAGCAGTTCTTC
abundance: NA; j_gene: TRBJ1-5; v_gene: TRBV4-1; d_gene: TRBD1; CDR3aa: CASSQVGQGGQPQHF; CDR3nt: TGCGCCAGCAGCCAAGTTGGTCAGGGGGGTCAGCCCCAGCATTTT
abundance: once; j_gene: TRBJ1-5; v_gene: TRBV5-1; d_gene: TRBD1; CDR3aa: CASSLSGQFNQPQHF; CDR3nt: TGCGCCAGCAGCTTGTCGGGACAGTTTAATCAGCCCCAGCATTTT
abundance: NA; j_gene: TRBJ1-2; v_gene: TRBV30; d_gene: NA; CDR3aa: CAWNRRKGGGYTF; CDR3nt: TGTGCCTGGAACAGACGGAAAGGCGGTGGCTACACCTTC
abundance: NA; j_gene: TRBJ2-7; v_gene: TRBV5-6; d_gene: TRBD2; CDR3aa: CASSLRGLAVEQYF; CDR3nt: TGTGCCAGCAGCTTGCGTGGACTAGCTGTCGAGCAGTACTTC
abundance: NA; j_gene: TRBJ2-5; v_gene: TRBV30; d_gene: NA; CDR3aa: CAWSVSGTETQYF; CDR3nt: TGTGCCTGGAGTGTCTCAGGGACAGAGACCCAGTACTTC
abundance: NA; j_gene: TRBJ2-7; v_gene: TRBV7-9; d_gene: TRBD1; CDR3aa: CASSLGTGLVYEQYF; CDR3nt: TGTGCCAGCAGCTTGGGGACAGGGTTGGTCTACGAGCAGTACTTC
abundance: NA; j_gene: TRBJ2-1; v_gene: TRBV15; d_gene: TRBD2; CDR3aa: CATSSRLAGEYNEQFF; CDR3nt: TGTGCCACCAGCTCCCGACTAGCGGGAGAGTACAATGAGCAGTTCTTC
abundance: NA; j_gene: TRBJ1-2; v_gene: TRBV7-2; d_gene: NA; CDR3aa: CASSFRGGGGGYGYTF; CDR3nt: TGTGCCAGCAGCTTCCGCGGCGGGGGAGGCGGCTATGGCTACACCTTC
abundance: NA; j_gene: TRBJ2-1; v_gene: TRBV10-3; d_gene: NA; CDR3aa: CAIREGAQLGEQFF; CDR3nt: TGTGCCATCAGGGAGGGGGCCCAACTAGGGGAGCAGTTCTTC
abundance: NA; j_gene: TRBJ2-7; v_gene: TRBV15; d_gene: NA; CDR3aa: CATSRRLGATYEQYF; CDR3nt: TGTGCCACCAGCAGGAGATTGGGGGCCACCTACGAGCAGTACTTC
abundance: NA; j_gene: TRBJ2-1; v_gene: TRBV25-1; d_gene: NA; CDR3aa: CASSEPGTRAYNEQFF; CDR3nt: TGTGCCAGCAGTGAACCCGGGACTCGAGCCTACAATGAGCAGTTCTTC
abundance: NA; j_gene: TRBJ1-1; v_gene: TRBV19; d_gene: NA; CDR3aa: CASSTQAGNTEAFF; CDR3nt: TGTGCCAGTAGTACCCAGGCTGGGAACACTGAAGCTTTCTTT
abundance: few; j_gene: TRBJ2-3; v_gene: TRBV28; d_gene: NA; CDR3aa: CASSFGWTQYF; CDR3nt: TGTGCCAGCAGTTTTGGGTGGACGCAGTATTTT
abundance: few; j_gene: TRBJ2-7; v_gene: TRBV5-1; d_gene: TRBD2; CDR3aa: CASSLDRTSGRIDF; CDR3nt: TGCGCCAGCAGCTTGGATCGGACTAGCGGGAGGATAGACTTC
abundance: NA; j_gene: TRBJ2-1; v_gene: TRBV11-2; d_gene: NA; CDR3aa: CASSGSRDNEQFF; CDR3nt: TGTGCCAGCAGCGGTTCGCGGGACAATGAGCAGTTCTTC
abundance: NA; j_gene: TRBJ1-2; v_gene: TRBV11-2; d_gene: NA; CDR3aa: CASSPGPDYYGYTF; CDR3nt: TGTGCCAGCAGCCCGGGACCGGATTACTATGGCTACACCTTC
abundance: NA; j_gene: TRBJ1-2; v_gene: TRBV2; d_gene: TRBD1; CDR3aa: CASISDRASNYGYTF; CDR3nt: TGTGCCAGCATCTCCGACAGGGCATCTAACTATGGCTACACCTTC
abundance: NA; j_gene: TRBJ1-2; v_gene: TRBV5-1; d_gene: NA; CDR3aa: CASSLEGGNYGYTF; CDR3nt: TGCGCCAGCAGCTTGGAAGGGGGGAACTATGGCTACACCTTC
abundance: NA; j_gene: TRBJ1-1; v_gene: TRBV7-2; d_gene: NA; CDR3aa: CASSLVGLGDTEAFF; CDR3nt: TGTGCCAGCAGCTTAGTAGGACTGGGGGACACTGAAGCTTTCTTT
abundance: few; j_gene: TRBJ2-3; v_gene: TRBV7-7; d_gene: TRBD2; CDR3aa: CASSPQGVAGMADTQYF; CDR3nt: TGTGCCAGCAGCCCCCAAGGGGTAGCGGGAATGGCAGATACGCAGTATTTT
abundance: few; j_gene: TRBJ1-6; v_gene: TRBV28; d_gene: NA; CDR3aa: CAIAGLGSPLHF; CDR3nt: TGTGCCATTGCTGGGCTTGGTTCACCCCTCCACTTT
abundance: NA; j_gene: TRBJ1-5; v_gene: TRBV27; d_gene: NA; CDR3aa: CASSPRRAEQPQHF; CDR3nt: TGTGCCAGCAGTCCACGCAGGGCAGAACAGCCCCAGCATTTT
abundance: NA; j_gene: TRBJ2-1; v_gene: TRBV28; d_gene: NA; CDR3aa: CASSLGQGFHNEQFF; CDR3nt: TGTGCCAGCAGTTTAGGGCAGGGGTTCCACAATGAGCAGTTCTTC
abundance: NA; j_gene: TRBJ2-7; v_gene: TRBV5-1; d_gene: TRBD1; CDR3aa: CASSLEGAPYEQYF; CDR3nt: TGCGCCAGCAGCTTGGAGGGGGCACCTTACGAGCAGTACTTC
abundance: NA; j_gene: TRBJ2-7; v_gene: TRBV27; d_gene: NA; CDR3aa: CASSILQGHEQYF; CDR3nt: TGTGCCAGCAGTATCCTACAGGGCCACGAGCAGTACTTC
abundance: NA; j_gene: TRBJ1-2; v_gene: TRBV28; d_gene: TRBD1; CDR3aa: CASSLLAGTGGRGYTF; CDR3nt: TGTGCCAGCAGTTTGCTTGCCGGGACAGGGGGCCGCGGCTACACCTTC